This T cell receptor (beta chain) came from a study of blood T cell repertoires in COVID-19. Study details: Sources were T cells, B-cell-depleted T cells, or PBMCs; the material itself was cDNA or gDNA.

Germline CDR1 is SGHDT and CDR2 is YYEEEE. The CDR3 sequence is 14 residues long. Trimming took 4 bases from V and 4 from J, leaving 12 bases between them. Assay: immunoSEQ multiplex PCR; the TCRdb copy retains only in-frame clones and omits some. The profile shows fewer than 400,000 clones, just over 85% of them singletons. Participant-given clinical history determined each cohort assignment. This TCR was recovered from a man between 25 and 39 years old who had recovered from COVID-19. The source material was PBMCs or T cells enriched from blood (not recorded which). The genes are TRBV5-6 and TRBJ1-3; D remains ambiguous. The CDR3 protein is CASSRSGYGNTIYF. In DNA, the CDR3 is TGTGCCAGCAGCCGGAGCGGGTACGGAAACACCATATATTTT. The whole variable domain, filled in from reference TRBV5-6 and TRBJ1-3, reads DAGVTQSPTHLIKTRGQQVTLRCSPKSGHDTVSWYQQALGQGPQFIFQYYEEEERQRGNFPDRFSGHQFPNYSSELNVNALLLGDSALYLCASSRSGYGNTIYFGEGSWLTVV.